This T cell receptor beta chain was sequenced for a study of technical replicates of blood from a handful of donors. Data came from immunoSEQ multiplex PCR; TCRdb stores just in-frame clones and leaves some out. The data contain about 81,000 clones, 96% of them singletons. Trimming stripped 0 bases from V and 2 bases from J, with 19 bases between. Germline V gene lookup returns CDR1 SGHVS and CDR2 FQNEAQ. The CDR3 sequence is 19 residues long. Input material: T cells isolated from PBMCs. V usage is TRBV7-8 and J usage is TRBJ2-2; perhaps TRBD2 as D (6 bases). This sequence originates from a human donor in good health. The CDR3 loop reads CASSLARVQRGSNTGELFF. The CDR3 DNA reads as TGTGCCAGCAGCTTAGCGCGAGTTCAACGGGGGTCTAACACCGGGGAGCTGTTTTTT.